This T cell receptor beta chain was observed in a study of spatial heterogeneity in lung cancer. Study at large: The donor population consisted of approximately 70 patients with untreated, early-stage non-small cell lung cancer. Consistent detection of more beta-chain than alpha-chain sequences was observed. Available follow-up PBMC samples, collected a median of roughly two years post-resection, were sequenced.

Time point described: blood at routine non-recurrence follow-up after resection. Sequencing of whole RNA from tumor, nontumor lung or frozen PBMC involved no sorting. This clonotype was seen ten or more times. TCRdb fed the 5' RACE reads into MiXCR, producing one record per CDR3 protein. In the table there are about 16,000 distinct CDR3 sequences, 5% to 6.5% of which are singletons. This CDR3 contains 12 residues. Per the germline V gene, CDR1 is SGHRS and CDR2 is YFSETQ. The V end lost 4 bases, the J end lost 8 bases, and 10 bases lay between the germline ends. The genes are TRBV5-1 and TRBJ2-1; perhaps TRBD2 as D (5 bases). The clonotype originates from a male donor with early-stage non-small cell lung cancer. The source was PBMCs, collected at follow-up. CDR3 residues: CASSPPGDEQFF. CDR3 DNA sequence: TGCGCCAGCAGCCCCCCCGGGGATGAGCAGTTCTTC.